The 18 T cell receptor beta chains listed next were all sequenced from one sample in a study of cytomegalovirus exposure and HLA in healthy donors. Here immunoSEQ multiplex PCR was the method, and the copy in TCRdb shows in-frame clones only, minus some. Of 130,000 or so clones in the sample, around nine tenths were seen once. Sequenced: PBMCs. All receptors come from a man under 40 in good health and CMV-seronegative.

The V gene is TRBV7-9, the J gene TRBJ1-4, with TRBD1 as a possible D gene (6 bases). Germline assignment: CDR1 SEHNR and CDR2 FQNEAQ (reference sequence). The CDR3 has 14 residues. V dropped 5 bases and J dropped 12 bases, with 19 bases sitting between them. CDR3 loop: CASSLGLQGGELFF. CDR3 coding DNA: TGTGCCAGCAGCCTAGGGCTCCAAGGGGGGGAACTGTTTTTT.

CDR3 sequence (DNA): TGTGCCAGCAGCCCGACTTCCGGGACAGGGCCCGATACGCAGTATTTT. It is translated as CASSPTSGTGPDTQYF. The rearrangement joins TRBV7-3 to TRBJ2-3; TRBD1 aligns across 9 bases. Unmatched junction bases numbered 12, after V lost 5 bases and J lost 6 bases. CDR3 size: 16 residues. The germline gives CDR1 SGHTA, CDR2 FQGTGA.

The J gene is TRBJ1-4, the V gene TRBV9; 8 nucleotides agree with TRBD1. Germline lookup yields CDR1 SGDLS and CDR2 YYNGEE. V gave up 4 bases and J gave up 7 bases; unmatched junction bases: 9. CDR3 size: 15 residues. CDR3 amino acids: CASSIQGAGGEKLFF. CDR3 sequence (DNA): TGTGCCAGCAGCATCCAGGGGGCGGGTGGTGAAAAACTGTTTTTT.

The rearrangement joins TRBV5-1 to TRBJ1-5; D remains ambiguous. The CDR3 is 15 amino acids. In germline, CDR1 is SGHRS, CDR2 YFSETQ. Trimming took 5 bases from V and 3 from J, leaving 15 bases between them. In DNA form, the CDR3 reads TGCGCCAGCAGTCTCTTCGGAGCAACCAATCAGCCCCAGCATTTT. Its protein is CASSLFGATNQPQHF.

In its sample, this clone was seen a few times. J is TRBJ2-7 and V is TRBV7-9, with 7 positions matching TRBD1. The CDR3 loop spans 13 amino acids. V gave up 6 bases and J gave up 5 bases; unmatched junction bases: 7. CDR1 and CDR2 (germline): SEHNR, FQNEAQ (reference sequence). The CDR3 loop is CASRIAGGDEQYF. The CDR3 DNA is TGTGCCAGCAGGATCGCAGGGGGTGACGAGCAGTACTTC.

The DNA of the CDR3 is TGTGCCAGCAGCCGCCCGACAGGGGGCAAAAACATTCAGTACTTC. Residues: CASSRPTGGKNIQYF. This chain joins TRBV7-8 and TRBJ2-4, with 9 nucleotides matching TRBD1. The CDR3 totals 15 residues. Germline V lookup: CDR1 SGHVS, CDR2 FQNEAQ. The trim removed 5 bases at V and 3 bases at J, leaving 5 bases unmatched.

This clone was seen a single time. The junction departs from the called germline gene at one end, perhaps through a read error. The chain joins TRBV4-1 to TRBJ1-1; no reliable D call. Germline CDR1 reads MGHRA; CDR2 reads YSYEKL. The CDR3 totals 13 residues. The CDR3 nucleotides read TGCGCCAGCAGCGAAGACGGCGGCGCGGAAGCTTTCTTT. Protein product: CASSEDGGAEAFF.

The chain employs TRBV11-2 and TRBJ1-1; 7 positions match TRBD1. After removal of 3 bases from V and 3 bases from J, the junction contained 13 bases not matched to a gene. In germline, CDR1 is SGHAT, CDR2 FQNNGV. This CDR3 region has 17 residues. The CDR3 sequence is CASSFHRDSILYTEAFF. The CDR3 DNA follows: TGTGCCAGCAGCTTCCACCGGGACAGTATTTTGTACACTGAAGCTTTCTTT.

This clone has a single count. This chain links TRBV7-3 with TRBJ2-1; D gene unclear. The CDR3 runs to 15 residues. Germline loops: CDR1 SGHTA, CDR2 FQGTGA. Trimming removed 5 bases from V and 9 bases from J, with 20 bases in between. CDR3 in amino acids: CASSPSGLLYGEQFF. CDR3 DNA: TGTGCCAGCAGCCCGTCGGGTCTGTTATATGGTGAGCAGTTCTTC.

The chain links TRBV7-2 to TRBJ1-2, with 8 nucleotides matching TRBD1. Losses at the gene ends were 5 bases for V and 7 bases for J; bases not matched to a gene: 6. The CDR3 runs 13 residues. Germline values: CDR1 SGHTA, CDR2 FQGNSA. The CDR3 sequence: CASSDHRGGGYTF. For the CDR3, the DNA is TGTGCCAGCAGCGACCACAGGGGGGGTGGCTACACCTTC.

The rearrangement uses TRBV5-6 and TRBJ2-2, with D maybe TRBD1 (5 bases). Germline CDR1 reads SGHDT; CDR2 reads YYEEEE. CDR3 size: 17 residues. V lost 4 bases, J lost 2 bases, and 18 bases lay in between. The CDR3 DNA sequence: TGTGCCAGCAGCCGTCTAGACAGAAGTACTAACACCGGGGAGCTGTTTTTT. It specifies CASSRLDRSTNTGELFF. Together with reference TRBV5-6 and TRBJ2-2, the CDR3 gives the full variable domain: DAGVTQSPTHLIKTRGQQVTLRCSPKSGHDTVSWYQQALGQGPQFIFQYYEEEERQRGNFPDRFSGHQFPNYSSELNVNALLLGDSALYLCASSRLDRSTNTGELFFGEGSRLTVL.

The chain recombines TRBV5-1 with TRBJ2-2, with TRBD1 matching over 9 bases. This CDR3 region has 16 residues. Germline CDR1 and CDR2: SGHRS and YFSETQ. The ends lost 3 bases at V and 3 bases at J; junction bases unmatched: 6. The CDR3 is CASSWDRAGDTGELFF. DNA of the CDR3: TGCGCCAGCAGCTGGGACAGGGCTGGGGACACCGGGGAGCTGTTTTTT.

DNA for the CDR3: TGTGCCAGCAGCCCGGACAGCTCCTACGAGCAGTACTTC. This encodes CASSPDSSYEQYF. The chain links TRBV7-6 to TRBJ2-7, with a possible D match to TRBD1 (6 bases). V lost 5 bases and J 0 bases, leaving 8 bases between the germline ends. Germline CDR1 SGHVS, CDR2 FNYEAQ. The CDR3 runs 13 residues.

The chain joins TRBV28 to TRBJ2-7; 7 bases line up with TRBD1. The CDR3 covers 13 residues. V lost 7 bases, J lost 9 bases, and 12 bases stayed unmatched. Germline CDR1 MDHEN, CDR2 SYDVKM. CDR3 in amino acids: CASTGTASTGQYF. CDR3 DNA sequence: TGTGCCAGCACCGGGACAGCCTCAACTGGGCAGTACTTC.

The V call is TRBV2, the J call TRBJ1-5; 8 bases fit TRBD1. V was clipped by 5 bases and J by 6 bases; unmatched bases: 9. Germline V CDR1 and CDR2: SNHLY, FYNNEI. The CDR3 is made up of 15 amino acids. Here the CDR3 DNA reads TGTGCCAGCAGTCACGGGCAGGGGGCGGTTCAGCCCCAGCATTTT. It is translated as CASSHGQGAVQPQHF.

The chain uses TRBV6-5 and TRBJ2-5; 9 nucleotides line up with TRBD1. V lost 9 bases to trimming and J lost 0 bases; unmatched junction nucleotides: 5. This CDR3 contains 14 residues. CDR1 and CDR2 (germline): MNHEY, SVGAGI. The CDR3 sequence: CARRWDRDQETQYF. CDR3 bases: TGTGCCAGGAGATGGGACAGGGACCAAGAGACCCAGTACTTC.

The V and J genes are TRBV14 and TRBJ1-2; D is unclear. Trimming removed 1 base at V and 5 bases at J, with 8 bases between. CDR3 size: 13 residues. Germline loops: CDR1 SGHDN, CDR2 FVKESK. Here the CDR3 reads CASSQGHSYGYTF. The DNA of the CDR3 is TGTGCCAGCAGCCAAGGACATAGTTATGGCTACACCTTC.

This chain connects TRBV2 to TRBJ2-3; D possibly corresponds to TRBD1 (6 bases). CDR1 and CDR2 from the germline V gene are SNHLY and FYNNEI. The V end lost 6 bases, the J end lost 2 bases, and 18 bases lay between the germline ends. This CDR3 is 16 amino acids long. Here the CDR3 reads CASSQDPRGPTDTQYF. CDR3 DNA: TGTGCCAGCAGCCAAGACCCCAGGGGTCCCACAGATACGCAGTATTTT.